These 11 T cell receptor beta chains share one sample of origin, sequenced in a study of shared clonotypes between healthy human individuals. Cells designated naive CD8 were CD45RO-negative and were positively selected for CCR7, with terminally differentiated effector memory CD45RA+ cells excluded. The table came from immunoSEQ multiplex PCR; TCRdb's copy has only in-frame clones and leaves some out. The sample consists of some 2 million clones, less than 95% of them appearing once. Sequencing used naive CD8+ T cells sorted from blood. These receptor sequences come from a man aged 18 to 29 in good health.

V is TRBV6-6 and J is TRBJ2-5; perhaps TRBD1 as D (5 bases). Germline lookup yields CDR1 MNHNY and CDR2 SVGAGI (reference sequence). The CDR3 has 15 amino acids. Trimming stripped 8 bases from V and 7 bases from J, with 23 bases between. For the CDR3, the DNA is TGTGCCAGCGGGCCGGAATCGGACCTTCAGGGGACCCAGTACTTC. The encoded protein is CASGPESDLQGTQYF.

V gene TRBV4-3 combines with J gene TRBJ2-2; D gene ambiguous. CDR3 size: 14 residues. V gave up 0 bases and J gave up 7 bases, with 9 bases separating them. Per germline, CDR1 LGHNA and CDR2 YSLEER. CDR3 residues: CASSQEWGIGELFF. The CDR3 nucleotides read TGCGCCAGCAGCCAAGAATGGGGAATCGGGGAGCTGTTTTTT.

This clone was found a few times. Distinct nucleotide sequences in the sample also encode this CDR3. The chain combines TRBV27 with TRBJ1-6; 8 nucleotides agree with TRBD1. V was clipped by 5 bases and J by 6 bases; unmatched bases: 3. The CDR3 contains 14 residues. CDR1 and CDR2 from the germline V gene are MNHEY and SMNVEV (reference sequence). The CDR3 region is CASSPTGANSPLHF. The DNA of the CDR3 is TGTGCCAGCAGTCCGACAGGGGCTAATTCACCCCTCCACTTT.

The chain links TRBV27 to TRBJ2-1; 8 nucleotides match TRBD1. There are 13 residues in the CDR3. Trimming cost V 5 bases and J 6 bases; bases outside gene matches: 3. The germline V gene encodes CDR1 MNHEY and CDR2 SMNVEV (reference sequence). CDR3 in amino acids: CASSLDRVNEQFF. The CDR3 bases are TGTGCCAGCAGTCTGGACAGGGTCAATGAGCAGTTCTTC.

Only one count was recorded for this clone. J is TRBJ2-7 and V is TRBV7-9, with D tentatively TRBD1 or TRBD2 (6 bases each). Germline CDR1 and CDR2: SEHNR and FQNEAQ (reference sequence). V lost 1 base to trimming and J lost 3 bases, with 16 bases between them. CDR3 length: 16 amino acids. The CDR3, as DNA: TGTGCCAGCAGCTTAGAAGACAGGAGGGCGGACTACGAGCAGTACTTC. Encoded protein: CASSLEDRRADYEQYF.

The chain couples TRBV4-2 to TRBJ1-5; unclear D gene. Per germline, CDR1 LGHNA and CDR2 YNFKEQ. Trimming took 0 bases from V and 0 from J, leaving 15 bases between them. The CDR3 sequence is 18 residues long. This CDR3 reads CASSQERSIKGSNQPQHF. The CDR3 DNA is TGTGCCAGCAGCCAAGAAAGGTCGATTAAAGGTAGCAATCAGCCCCAGCATTTT.

CDR3 nucleotide sequence: TGTGCCAGCTCACAGACAGCGGACAATGAGCAGTTCTTC. Encoded protein: CASSQTADNEQFF. This rearrangement joins TRBV18 to TRBJ2-1; D is possibly TRBD1 or TRBD2 (5 bases each). The ends were cut back, 4 bases at V and 5 bases at J, with 9 bases in the middle. The germline CDR1 and CDR2 sequences are KGHSH and LQKENI. The CDR3 sequence is 13 residues long.

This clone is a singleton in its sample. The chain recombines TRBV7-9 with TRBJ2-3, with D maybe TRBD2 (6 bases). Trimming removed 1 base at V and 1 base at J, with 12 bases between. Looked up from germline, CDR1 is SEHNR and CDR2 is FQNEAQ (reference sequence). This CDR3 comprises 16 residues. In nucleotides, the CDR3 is TGTGCCAGCAGCTTAGGCGGGAATCAGGGCACAGATACGCAGTATTTT. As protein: CASSLGGNQGTDTQYF.

CDR3 sequence reads: CASSDGVPGANVLTF. The CDR3 DNA reads as TGCGCCAGCAGTGACGGGGTTCCTGGGGCCAACGTCCTGACTTTC. The gene calls are TRBV10-1 and TRBJ2-6; possibly TRBD2 for D (5 bases). Trimming took 3 bases from V and 2 from J, leaving 8 bases between them. The CDR3 runs 15 residues. Per the germline V gene, CDR1 is WNHNN and CDR2 is SYGVQD (reference sequence).

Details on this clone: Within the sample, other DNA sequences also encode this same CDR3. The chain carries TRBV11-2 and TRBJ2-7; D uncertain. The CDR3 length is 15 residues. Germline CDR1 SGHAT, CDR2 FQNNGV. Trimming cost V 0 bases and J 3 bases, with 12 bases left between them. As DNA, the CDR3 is TGTGCCAGCAGCTTAGACCCTTCCACGGGCTACGAGCAGTACTTC. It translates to CASSLDPSTGYEQYF.

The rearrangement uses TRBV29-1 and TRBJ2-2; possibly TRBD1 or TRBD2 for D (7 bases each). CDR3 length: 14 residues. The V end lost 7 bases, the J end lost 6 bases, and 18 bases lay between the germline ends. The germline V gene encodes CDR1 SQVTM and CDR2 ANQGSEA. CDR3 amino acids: CSGGSTGRAGELFF. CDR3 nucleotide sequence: TGCAGCGGCGGGTCGACAGGGAGGGCCGGGGAGCTGTTTTTT.